This passage covers 19 T cell receptor beta chains from one sample sequenced in a study of T cell changes during pregnancy in multiple sclerosis. Here immunoSEQ multiplex PCR was the method, and the copy in TCRdb shows in-frame clones only, minus some. The repertoire includes 30,000 to 35,000 clones, roughly nine tenths of them detected once, and 8% sits in the top ten. Material: CD8+ T cells from peripheral blood mononuclear cells, obtained before pregnancy. These receptors all stem from a female donor with multiple sclerosis, enrolled in a pregnancy study.

The chain couples TRBV11-2 to TRBJ1-6; D call uncertain. Germline V lookup: CDR1 SGHAT, CDR2 FQNNGV. This CDR3 is 13 amino acids long. V lost 4 bases and J lost 10, with 11 bases in between. The CDR3 nucleotides read TGTGCCAGCAGCTCGGAGTGGTACTCACCCCTCCACTTT. Translation: CASSSEWYSPLHF.

CDR3 in DNA: TGTGCTAGTGGCCCGGGACTAGCGGGGGCCCCTAGTACAGATACGCAGTATTTT. Translating gives CASGPGLAGAPSTDTQYF. The chain uses TRBV12-5 and TRBJ2-3; 14 positions match TRBD2. The germline gives CDR1 LGHNT, CDR2 FRNRAP. This CDR3 is 18 amino acids long. V lost 6 bases, J lost 3 bases, and 11 bases stayed unmatched.

The genes are TRBV28 and TRBJ1-3; D is ambiguous. Germline V gene sequence: CDR1 MDHEN, CDR2 SYDVKM. Trimming removed 3 bases at V and 2 bases at J, with 11 bases between. The CDR3 length is 15 residues. The CDR3 loop is CASSFVGRTGNTIYF. The CDR3 bases are TGTGCCAGCAGTTTTGTGGGCAGAACTGGAAACACCATATATTTT.

The chain joins TRBV9 to TRBJ1-1, with D perhaps matching TRBD1 (5 bases). Germline CDR1 SGDLS, CDR2 YYNGEE. The CDR3 spans 13 residues. Trimming took off 3 bases at V and 0 bases at J, with 6 bases between the two ends. The CDR3 sequence: CASSATVNTEAFF. CDR3 coding DNA: TGTGCCAGCAGCGCGACAGTGAACACTGAAGCTTTCTTT.

J is TRBJ2-7 and V is TRBV9; 9 nucleotides match TRBD1. The CDR3 spans 16 residues. After removal of 4 bases from V and 5 bases from J, the junction contained 13 bases not matched to a gene. CDR1 is SGDLS and CDR2 is YYNGEE in the germline V gene. Written as DNA, the CDR3 is TGTGCCAGCAGCCCCCTGGGGACAGGGATCATCCACGAGCAGTACTTC. Its translation is CASSPLGTGIIHEQYF.

V usage is TRBV5-6 and J usage is TRBJ2-7; 9 nucleotides agree with TRBD1. Germline-derived CDR1 and CDR2 are SGHDT and YYEEEE. J lost 4 bases, V lost 3 bases, and 5 bases had no gene match. The CDR3 totals 14 residues. CDR3 coding DNA: TGTGCCAGCAGCTCAGGGACAGGGAGGTACGAGCAGTACTTC. Amino acids: CASSSGTGRYEQYF.

This clone was detected only once. The rearrangement joins TRBV30 to TRBJ1-1; no clear D gene. The germline gives CDR1 GTSNPN, CDR2 SVGIG (reference sequence). Trimming took 4 bases from V and 4 from J, leaving 13 bases between them. This CDR3 is 13 amino acids long. The CDR3 sequence is CAWIGVFATEAFF. The CDR3 nucleotides read TGTGCCTGGATAGGAGTTTTTGCCACTGAAGCTTTCTTT.

This rearrangement joins TRBV10-2 to TRBJ1-6, with a weak D call TRBD1 (6 bases). Trimming stripped 1 base from V and 9 bases from J, with 10 bases between. This CDR3 contains 14 residues. CDR1 is WSHSY, CDR2 SAAADI, per germline. CDR3 sequence: CASSEYREGSPLHF. CDR3 coding DNA: TGCGCCAGCAGTGAGTACAGGGAAGGTTCACCCCTCCACTTT.

This rearrangement joins TRBV2 to TRBJ2-1, with a weak D call TRBD2 (7 bases). Germline V gene lookup returns CDR1 SNHLY and CDR2 FYNNEI. V was shortened by 8 bases and J by 0 bases, with 11 bases between the two germline ends. This CDR3 has 14 residues. In DNA, the CDR3 is TGTGCCAGCGGGGGCGGGGGCTCCTACAATGAGCAGTTCTTC. This sequence encodes CASGGGGSYNEQFF.

CDR3 sequence (DNA): TGTGCCAGCAGTTTATCGCCCTATAGCAATCAGCCCCAGCATTTT. It encodes CASSLSPYSNQPQHF. V is TRBV27 and J is TRBJ1-5; no clear D. Trimming took off 0 bases at V and 0 bases at J, with 6 bases between the two ends. The CDR3 is made up of 15 amino acids. CDR1 MNHEY and CDR2 SMNVEV come from the germline V gene (reference sequence).

This clone occurred a few times. The V and J genes are TRBV7-6 and TRBJ1-1; 9 bases fit TRBD1. Trimming removed 5 bases from V and 4 bases from J; junction bases left unmatched: 8. Germline CDR1 reads SGHVS; CDR2 reads FNYEAQ. The CDR3 runs to 15 residues. In nucleotides, the CDR3 is TGTGCCAGCAGCATTACCGGGACAGGGCTCACTGAAGCTTTCTTT. Amino acid sequence: CASSITGTGLTEAFF.

With regard to this clone: The identical CDR3 is also encoded by other nucleotide sequences in the sample. V is TRBV16 and J is TRBJ2-7, with D unclear. The CDR3 length is 13 residues. Between the trimmed V and J ends, which lost 0 bases and 3 bases, there was a span of 6 bases. Germline V lookup: CDR1 KGHSY, CDR2 FQNENV. DNA for the CDR3: TGTGCCAGCAGCCAATCCCTTTACTACGAGCAGTACTTC. Translating it yields CASSQSLYYEQYF.

The chain recombines TRBV7-9 with TRBJ1-1, with 12 positions matching TRBD1. The V and J ends lost 3 bases and 6 bases, in that order; junction bases with no gene match: 14. The CDR3 runs 18 residues. Looked up from germline, CDR1 is SEHNR and CDR2 is FQNEAQ (reference sequence). The CDR3 spells CASSFTGGDRGLLSEAFF. The CDR3 bases are TGTGCCAGCAGCTTTACGGGGGGGGACAGGGGGCTGTTATCTGAAGCTTTCTTT.

This chain uses TRBV27 with TRBJ1-5; D ambiguous. Trimming took 5 bases from V and 4 from J, leaving 12 bases between them. The CDR3 has 14 residues. Germline V lookup: CDR1 MNHEY, CDR2 SMNVEV (reference sequence). DNA of the CDR3: TGTGCCAGCAGTCCGCGGCAGTCTAATCAGCCCCAGCATTTT. As protein: CASSPRQSNQPQHF.

This clone occurred a few times. V and J are TRBV5-1 and TRBJ1-2; D is ambiguous. Germline V CDR1 and CDR2: SGHRS, YFSETQ. Trimming took off 0 bases at V and 2 bases at J, with 8 bases between the two ends. This CDR3 region has 14 residues. DNA for the CDR3: TGCGCCAGCAGCTTGGTAGTGTACAACTATGGCTACACCTTC. Residues: CASSLVVYNYGYTF.

A single count supports this clone. This rearrangement joins TRBV16 to TRBJ2-1; weak D call: TRBD2 (6 bases). V was trimmed by 6 bases and J by 7 bases, leaving 19 bases between them. The CDR3 contains 15 residues. Looked up from germline, CDR1 is KGHSY and CDR2 is FQNENV. CDR3 coding DNA: TGTGCCAGCAGACATGGAGAGGCGGCGGGAAATGAGCAGTTCTTC. This encodes CASRHGEAAGNEQFF.

This clone was detected once. The rearrangement uses TRBV5-6 and TRBJ2-7; 7 bases are a match to TRBD2. With 4 bases clipped from V and 3 bases from J, the junction kept 10 bases outside the gene matches. The CDR3 spans 15 residues. Germline V lookup: CDR1 SGHDT, CDR2 YYEEEE. In DNA form, the CDR3 reads TGTGCCAGCAGCCCGGGACTGGGGGAGGGCTACGAGCAGTACTTC. This gives the protein CASSPGLGEGYEQYF.

This chain uses TRBV7-6 with TRBJ2-1; 10 positions match TRBD2. Germline CDR1 and CDR2: SGHVS and FNYEAQ. V lost 5 bases and J lost 5; bases outside the gene matches: 3. The CDR3 runs to 14 residues. CDR3: CASSLLAGDNEQFF. The CDR3 coding sequence is TGTGCCAGCAGCCTCCTAGCGGGGGACAATGAGCAGTTCTTC.

The chain combines TRBV5-4 with TRBJ1-2; the D gene is possibly TRBD1 (6 bases). Germline V gene lookup returns CDR1 SGHNT and CDR2 YYREEE (reference sequence). There are 14 residues in the CDR3. Trimming pared 6 bases from V and 2 bases from J, leaving 14 bases between. The DNA of the CDR3 is TGTGCCAGCATCCCCGGGGGGCAGAACTATGGCTACACCTTC. Translating gives CASIPGGQNYGYTF.